This TCR beta chain came from a study of blood T cells in healthy people across ages. Trimming removed 5 bases from V and 5 bases from J, with 15 bases in between. The CDR3 extends over 14 amino acids. Germline-derived CDR1 and CDR2 are SGHVS and FQNEAQ. Alongside a J-beta primer mix, a sample-barcoded 5' primer served in a second PCR lasting 7 to 11 cycles. TCRdb re-derived calls from the 5' RACE reads in MiXCR, one entry per CDR3 protein. The sample includes about 1.5 million distinct CDR3 sequences, roughly 43% of them seen just once. Material: blood. The genes are TRBV7-8 and TRBJ1-2; possibly TRBD1 for D (5 bases). This TCR was recovered from a woman aged 18-29 years in good health. CDR3 DNA sequence: TGTGCCAGCAGCCCACGGGACGCTATTTATGGCTACACCTTC. Its translation is CASSPRDAIYGYTF.